The subject of this entry is one TCR beta chain. The antigen is undetermined. The sample is drawn from a study of T-cell memory formation after mild COVID-19. Germline lookup yields CDR1 MNHEY and CDR2 SVGAGI. The V end was cut by 5 bases, the J end by 4 bases, with 12 bases between. This CDR3 has 14 residues. Study results and limitations: Chiefly within CM and EM were the contracting CD4+ clones; CD8+ ones were within EMRA.

Via MiXCR, TCRdb re-called the 5' RACE reads, giving one row per CDR3 protein. The sample records more than 120,000 distinct CDR3 sequences, under 25% being singletons. Material for sequencing was PBMCs or a T cell subset sorted from them (not recorded which). V gene TRBV6-5 combines with J gene TRBJ1-5, with TRBD1 as a possible D gene (6 bases). The receptor comes from an adult woman who had mild COVID-19 (a few samples of this study predate the infection). Cell type and time point are not known. Here the CDR3 reads CASSLKGGNQPQHF. The CDR3, as DNA: TGTGCCAGCAGTCTGAAGGGGGGGAATCAGCCCCAGCATTTT.